This T cell receptor beta chain comes out of a study of regulatory T cells in long-lasting Graves disease. Many counts were recorded for this clonotype. Time point denoted: newly diagnosed GD, antithyroid drugs for less than 3 months. Construction of the TCR library relied on RNA isolated from PBMCs. The CDR3 has 15 amino acids. The germline V gene has CDR1 KGHSH and CDR2 LQKENI. Trimming left V 4 bases short and J 1 base short, with 13 bases between. Investigators prepared the TCR beta libraries by applying iRepertoire HTBI primers and Arm-PCR of CDR3 regions. A single record per CDR3 protein comes from TCRdb applying MiXCR to the multiplex PCR reads. The table lists a few hundred thousand distinct CDR3 sequences, roughly 15% of them singletons. These same records also appear under a second study, on T cells in Graves' hyperthyroidism and ophthalmopathy.

Material: peripheral blood mononuclear cells (PBMCs), obtained at new diagnosis, from a patient treated with antithyroid drugs. The receptor's source is a woman aged 40 to 50 with Graves disease. The chain combines TRBV18 with TRBJ2-5; a possible D gene is TRBD2 (6 bases). CDR3: CASSLLAEGQETQYF. The CDR3 region has the DNA TGTGCCAGCTCACTGTTAGCGGAAGGCCAAGAGACCCAGTACTTC.